Below are 26 T cell receptor beta chains sequenced from a single sample in a study of T cell repertoires in cytomegalovirus infection. MiXCR was run by TCRdb on the reads, yielding one entry per CDR3 protein. The repertoire holds fewer than 550,000 distinct CDR3 sequences, more than 15% seen once, with under 30% in the top ten. The sequencing input was CD8+ T cells from PBMCs. The receptors stem from a human donor in good health (CMV status not recorded). Some clones in this sample may be carry-over from other donors' samples.

This clonotype occurred many times. This CDR3 is CASSSDRGSNYYGYTF. In nucleotides, the CDR3 is TGTGCCAGCAGTTCGGACAGGGGGTCAAATTACTATGGCTACACCTTC. The chain is built from TRBV6-5 and TRBJ1-2; 10 bases match TRBD1. CDR3 length: 16 amino acids. V gave up 4 bases and J gave up 3 bases; unmatched junction bases: 8. Germline values: CDR1 MNHEY, CDR2 SVGAGI.

This sequence joins TRBV6-5 and TRBJ2-7; TRBD1 agrees at 12 bases. The ends lost 0 bases at V and 7 bases at J; junction bases unmatched: 7. Per the germline V gene, CDR1 is MNHEY and CDR2 is SVGAGI. The CDR3 contains 16 residues. For the CDR3, the DNA is TGTGCCAGCAGTTACTCCCGGGACAGGGGGCGCGGGGAGCAGTACTTC. It codes for CASSYSRDRGRGEQYF.

This clonotype occurred many times. This chain joins TRBV7-8 and TRBJ2-5, with TRBD1 as a possible D gene (6 bases). Germline V gene sequence: CDR1 SGHVS, CDR2 FQNEAQ. The CDR3 contains 16 residues. The V gene lost 5 bases and the J gene lost 4 bases, with 20 bases spanning the gap. The CDR3 region is CASSARPGELGETQYF. For the CDR3, the DNA is TGTGCCAGCAGCGCTAGACCAGGGGAATTAGGAGAGACCCAGTACTTC. Variable domain in full (rest from reference TRBV7-8 and TRBJ2-5): GAGVSQSPRYKVAKRGQDVALRCDPISGHVSLFWYQQALGQGPEFLTYFQNEAQLDKSGLPSDRFFAERPEGSVSTLKIQRTQQEDSAVYLCASSARPGELGETQYFGPGTRLLVL.

The chain is built from TRBV9 and TRBJ1-2, with a tentative D call TRBD1 (5 bases). CDR3 size: 16 residues. Between the trimmed V and J ends, which lost 3 bases and 3 bases, there was a span of 18 bases. CDR1 SGDLS and CDR2 YYNGEE come from the germline V gene. Here the CDR3 reads CASSGGRVVGDYGYTF. For the CDR3, the DNA is TGTGCCAGCAGCGGAGGCAGGGTGGTGGGAGACTATGGCTACACCTTC.

At least ten counts were recorded for this clonotype. The CDR3 DNA is TGTGCCAGCAGCTCCATTATGAACACTGAAGCTTTCTTT. Amino acid sequence: CASSSIMNTEAFF. V is TRBV11-2 and J is TRBJ1-1; D is unresolved. This CDR3 has 13 residues. V lost 4 bases, J lost 0 bases, and 6 bases lay in between. Germline V gene sequence: CDR1 SGHAT, CDR2 FQNNGV. The whole variable domain, filled in from reference TRBV11-2 and TRBJ1-1, reads EAGVAQSPRYKIIEKRQSVAFWCNPISGHATLYWYQQILGQGPKLLIQFQNNGVVDDSQLPKDRFSAERLKGVDSTLKIQPAKLEDSAVYLCASSSIMNTEAFFGQGTRLTVV.

This clonotype was detected ten times or more. V and J are TRBV10-2 and TRBJ2-4, with 7 bases that match TRBD1. The CDR3 sequence is 14 residues long. Germline values: CDR1 WSHSY, CDR2 SAAADI. Trimming took 5 bases from V and 7 from J; bases not matched to a gene: 8. DNA for the CDR3: TGCGCCAGCAGTTTGGACAGGTCAGGCAACATTCAGTACTTC. Translation: CASSLDRSGNIQYF.

The chain combines TRBV3-1 with TRBJ2-3; D is perhaps TRBD1 or TRBD2 (5 bases each). The CDR3 covers 15 residues. CDR1 and CDR2 (germline): LGHDT, YNNKEL (reference sequence). Trimming shortened V by 2 bases and J by 2 bases, and 11 bases separated the two germline ends. CDR3 loop: CASSQRDVSTDTQYF. CDR3 DNA sequence: TGTGCCAGCAGCCAACGGGACGTCTCCACAGATACGCAGTATTTT.

This clonotype was detected only a few times. J is TRBJ2-1 and V is TRBV29-1; 7 positions agree with TRBD1. Germline V gives CDR1 SQVTM, CDR2 ANQGSEA. V trimming: 6 bases; J trimming: 0 bases; junction bases outside the gene matches: 11. The CDR3 contains 16 residues. The CDR3 is CSVETGTESSYNEQFF. The CDR3 bases are TGCAGCGTAGAAACCGGGACAGAGTCCTCCTACAATGAGCAGTTCTTC.

This clonotype was found many times. This sequence joins TRBV7-8 and TRBJ2-1, with D tentatively TRBD2 (5 bases). There are 16 residues in the CDR3. V was shortened by 5 bases and J by 0 bases, with 14 bases between the two germline ends. In germline, CDR1 is SGHVS, CDR2 FQNEAQ. DNA for the CDR3: TGTGCCAGCAGCCCCCTCACTAGACGCTCCTACAATGAGCAGTTCTTC. Residues: CASSPLTRRSYNEQFF.

The rearrangement links TRBV27 to TRBJ1-2; D is unclear. Germline values: CDR1 MNHEY, CDR2 SMNVEV (reference sequence). The CDR3 covers 16 residues. V lost 5 bases and J lost 4, with 20 bases in between. The CDR3 reads CASSTWASRTPYGYTF. The CDR3, as DNA: TGTGCCAGCAGTACCTGGGCCAGCCGAACTCCCTATGGCTACACCTTC.

This clonotype was seen many times. The chain combines TRBV7-8 with TRBJ1-2, with a possible D match to TRBD1 (5 bases). V shed 0 bases and J shed 8 bases, with 16 bases lying between them. CDR1 and CDR2 from the germline V gene are SGHVS and FQNEAQ. This CDR3 has 15 residues. CDR3 sequence reads: CASSLAFTGAVGYTF. The CDR3 bases are TGTGCCAGCAGCTTAGCTTTCACCGGGGCCGTGGGCTACACCTTC.

This clonotype turned up a few times. The chain carries TRBV27 and TRBJ2-1, with TRBD1 matching over 9 bases. Germline V lookup: CDR1 MNHEY, CDR2 SMNVEV (reference sequence). With V trimmed by 5 bases and J by 6 bases, 14 bases remained unmatched. CDR3 length: 17 amino acids. CDR3 nucleotides: TGTGCCAGCAGTAAGACCTACGGGACAGGGCTCCCCAATGAGCAGTTCTTC. This sequence encodes CASSKTYGTGLPNEQFF.

This clonotype showed up many times. The chain joins TRBV7-6 to TRBJ1-5, with a tentative D call TRBD1 (5 bases). The germline gives CDR1 SGHVS, CDR2 FNYEAQ. Trimming left V 4 bases short and J 1 base short, with 17 bases between. This CDR3 has 17 amino acids. CDR3 nucleotide sequence: TGTGCCAGCAGCTCTAGCGGGGTTGGGACCAGCAATCAGCCCCAGCATTTT. This sequence encodes CASSSSGVGTSNQPQHF.

The J gene is TRBJ1-2, the V gene TRBV19, with no clear D. Trimming removed 8 bases at V and 4 bases at J, with 14 bases between. The CDR3 is 13 amino acids. Per germline, CDR1 LNHDA and CDR2 SQIVND (reference sequence). The CDR3 region has the DNA TGTGCCAGTTCCATAGGGCAGATCTATGGCTACACCTTC. It translates to CASSIGQIYGYTF.

This clonotype was found many times. This chain joins TRBV4-2 and TRBJ1-2, with D hard to call. The germline V gene has CDR1 LGHNA and CDR2 YNFKEQ. CDR3 size: 13 residues. With 2 bases removed from V and 7 bases from J, the gap between germline ends came to 11 bases. This CDR3 is CASSQSAAPGYTF. CDR3 DNA sequence: TGTGCCAGCAGCCAATCGGCGGCTCCTGGCTACACCTTC.

The rearrangement links TRBV10-3 to TRBJ1-5; D remains ambiguous. CDR1 is ENHRY, CDR2 SYGVKD, per germline. The CDR3 has 13 amino acids. V was pared by 0 bases and J by 7 bases, with 7 bases between. CDR3: CAISESLGQPQHF. CDR3 DNA sequence: TGTGCCATCAGTGAGTCCCTTGGACAGCCCCAGCATTTT.

This clonotype was observed many times. DNA of the CDR3: TGCGCCAGCAGCCAAGAAAGGAGGGAAGCGCCCAACACTGAAGCTTTCTTT. This codes for CASSQERREAPNTEAFF. V and J are TRBV4-1 and TRBJ1-1; the D is unclear. CDR1 MGHRA and CDR2 YSYEKL come from the germline V gene. V lost 0 bases and J lost 2, with 16 bases in between. CDR3 size: 17 residues.

The V and J genes are TRBV3-1 and TRBJ2-5; either TRBD1 or TRBD2 may supply D (5 bases each). CDR3 length: 16 amino acids. The V end lost 5 bases, the J end lost 0 bases, and 16 bases lay between the germline ends. Looked up from germline, CDR1 is LGHDT and CDR2 is YNNKEL (reference sequence). CDR3 residues: CASSDEGTDYQETQYF. The CDR3 DNA reads as TGTGCCAGCAGCGATGAAGGGACGGACTACCAAGAGACCCAGTACTTC.

This clonotype was recorded at least ten times. The J gene is TRBJ2-5, the V gene TRBV6-6; 9 bases are a match to TRBD2. Germline-derived CDR1 and CDR2 are MNHNY and SVGAGI (reference sequence). V lost 2 bases to trimming and J lost 5 bases; unmatched junction nucleotides: 6. The CDR3 loop spans 15 amino acids. The CDR3 spells CASSYGGGAGETQYF. CDR3 bases: TGTGCCAGCAGTTACGGCGGGGGGGCTGGTGAGACCCAGTACTTC.

The V and J genes are TRBV5-4 and TRBJ2-1; TRBD2 matches 8 bases. V lost 0 bases and J lost 6; bases outside the gene matches: 5. CDR1 and CDR2 from the germline V gene are SGHNT and YYREEE (reference sequence). The CDR3 contains 15 residues. The CDR3: CASSLGRAGGNEQFF. CDR3 sequence (DNA): TGTGCCAGCAGCTTGGGTAGGGCGGGGGGCAATGAGCAGTTCTTC.

The gene calls are TRBV27 and TRBJ2-7; perhaps D is TRBD1 or TRBD2 (5 bases each). Germline CDR1 and CDR2: MNHEY and SMNVEV (reference sequence). The CDR3 sequence is 15 residues long. The V end was cut by 1 base, the J end by 5 bases, with 15 bases between. As DNA, the CDR3 is TGTGCCAGCAGTTTATATGTGGGACCCCAGGACGAGCAGTACTTC. This sequence encodes CASSLYVGPQDEQYF.

The sample holds many counts of this clonotype. V gene TRBV7-4 combines with J gene TRBJ2-5; 15 nucleotides line up with TRBD2. CDR3 length equals 18 residues. V lost 6 bases to trimming and J lost 1 base; unmatched junction nucleotides: 9. Germline lookup yields CDR1 SGHVT and CDR2 SQSDAQ. The chain's CDR3 is CASRHPGLAGGPQETQYF. CDR3 nucleotides: TGTGCCAGCAGGCATCCGGGACTAGCGGGAGGCCCCCAAGAGACCCAGTACTTC. Full variable domain (remainder filled in from reference TRBV7-4 and TRBJ2-5): GAGVSQSPRYKVAKRGRDVALRCDSISGHVTLYWYRQTLGQGSEVLTYSQSDAQRDKSGRPSGRFSAERPERSVSTLKIQRTEQGDSAVYLCASRHPGLAGGPQETQYFGPGTRLLVL.

CDR3 region: CASSRGRWREGYNEQFF. The CDR3 DNA is TGTGCCAGCAGTCGCGGTAGATGGCGGGAGGGATACAATGAGCAGTTCTTC. The chain carries TRBV25-1 and TRBJ2-1, with 9 bases matching TRBD2. Germline lookup yields CDR1 MGHDK and CDR2 SYGVNS. The CDR3 consists of 17 residues. The trim removed 5 bases at V and 4 bases at J, leaving 12 bases unmatched.

The rearrangement uses TRBV2 and TRBJ1-2; tentative D call: TRBD1 (5 bases). Per germline, CDR1 SNHLY and CDR2 FYNNEI. CDR3 length: 12 amino acids. The germline V and J ends were trimmed by 4 bases and 6 bases, with 9 bases remaining between them. CDR3 in DNA: TGTGCCAGCAGTGGGACACGGAATGGCTACACCTTC. It is translated as CASSGTRNGYTF.

The chain uses TRBV27 and TRBJ2-1, with D possibly TRBD2 on 6 matching bases. The germline CDR1 and CDR2 sequences are MNHEY and SMNVEV (reference sequence). CDR3 length: 16 residues. Trimming took off 4 bases at V and 0 bases at J, with 13 bases between the two ends. The DNA of the CDR3 is TGTGCCAGCAGTTCGGGACTGAAAATCTCCTACAATGAGCAGTTCTTC. Amino acid sequence: CASSSGLKISYNEQFF.

CDR3 sequence: CASSVAGGEAFF. The CDR3 DNA reads TGTGCCAGCAGCGTAGCAGGGGGAGAAGCTTTCTTT. The chain couples TRBV9 to TRBJ1-1; TRBD1 aligns across 7 bases. The CDR3 covers 12 residues. CDR1 and CDR2 from the germline V gene are SGDLS and YYNGEE. Trimming cost V 0 bases and J 8 bases; bases outside gene matches: 1.